This TCR beta chain was captured in a study of CD8+CD57+ T cells in acquired aplastic anemia. Study as a whole: DNA recovered from sorted CD4+ and CD8+ cells had a mean of approximately 3 ug. Overall study findings and caveats: CD8+ Simpson's diversity showed no significant patient-control difference.

This clonotype appeared a single time. What it binds is unknown. V was clipped by 5 bases and J by 5 bases; unmatched bases: 2. CDR1 ENHRY and CDR2 SYGVKD come from the germline V gene. This CDR3 region has 15 residues. In patients chosen for sequencing, flow cytometry had shown CD8+CD57+ cell expansion. Each patient had severe acquired aplastic anemia. Blood was sampled before the patients had received any therapy. TCR beta VDJ and CDR3 profiles were obtained from a genomic DNA template. Using its own MiXCR run on the reads, TCRdb lists one record per CDR3 protein. The sample records roughly 240,000 distinct CDR3 sequences, more than 45% being singletons.

The clonotype originates from a human donor with aplastic anemia. Sequenced sample: sorted CD4+, CD8+, or CD8+CD57+ T cells (not recorded which) from PBMCs. The chain has TRBV10-3 and TRBJ2-1; TRBD2 agrees at 14 bases. The CDR3 protein is CAISLTSGRDNEQFF. CDR3 nucleotides: TGTGCCATCAGTTTGACTAGCGGGAGGGACAATGAGCAGTTCTTC.